These T cell receptor beta chains were read from a single sample in a study of CD8+ T cells in alopecia areata. Assay used: immunoSEQ multiplex PCR; TCRdb lists only in-frame clones, some missing. This table holds about 120,000 clones, approximately 54% found once. The sequencing here drew on CD8+ T cells sorted from blood, taken at week 24, from a patient treated with tofacitinib. The receptors were sampled from a human donor with alopecia areata. Both conserved end residues are part of each CDR3. Each record gives: D gene, clone size, V gene, J gene, CDR3 DNA, CDR3 protein. The D gene is left open where the match is weak. Clone size is given for some rows only: seen once, a few or many times, or a class if the clone is expanded.

>NA|NA|TRBV6-5|TRBJ2-2
TGTGCCAGCAGCTCGAACACCGGGGAGCTGTTTTTT
CASSSNTGELFF
>NA|NA|TRBV2|TRBJ1-2
TGTGCCGTACGGACAGCCTATGGCTACACCTTC
CAVRTAYGYTF
>TRBD2|NA|TRBV29-1|TRBJ2-1
TGCAGCGCCCCGCAGTTAGCGGGGGGGCCTCTGGAGCAGTTCTTC
CSAPQLAGGPLEQFF
>NA|NA|TRBV15|TRBJ2-3
TGTGCCACCAGTGGGGTGGGGGCGCAAGATACGCAGTATTTT
CATSGVGAQDTQYF
>NA|NA|TRBV25-1|TRBJ1-2
TGTGCCACCTCAGAATATGGCTACACCTTC
CATSEYGYTF
>NA|once|TRBV27|TRBJ2-3
TGTGCCAGCAGTGGGACTCCCCCACCGCAGTATTTT
CASSGTPPPQYF
>NA|NA|TRBV5-6|TRBJ1-2
TGTGCCAGCAGCTTTCAGGAGACGTATGGCTACACCTTC
CASSFQETYGYTF
>NA|NA|TRBV13|TRBJ1-6
TGTGCCAGCAGCCCATGGGGAGATTCCTATAATTCACCCCTCCACTTT
CASSPWGDSYNSPLHF
>NA|NA|TRBV11-2|TRBJ1-6
TGTGCCAGCAGCTTGGACGGGTCGCGATCACCCCTCCACTTT
CASSLDGSRSPLHF
>NA|NA|TRBV29-1|TRBJ1-2
TGCAGCGTTGAAGCAGGTAGTGGCTACACCTTC
CSVEAGSGYTF
>NA|NA|TRBV19|TRBJ2-7
TGTGCCAGTATGGCAGGGAGCCCCTACGAGCAGTACTTC
CASMAGSPYEQYF
>NA|NA|TRBV6-5|TRBJ1-1
TGTGCCAGCAGTTACGATGGAGGACTGAACACTGAAGCTTTCTTT
CASSYDGGLNTEAFF
>NA|NA|TRBV6-5|TRBJ1-1
TGTGCCAGCAGTTACCGCGAGGGACACCTTGAAGCTTTCTTT
CASSYREGHLEAFF
>TRBD1|few|TRBV27|TRBJ2-3
TGTGCCAGCAGTTTATCGTTGGGGACAGGCACAGATACGCAGTATTTT
CASSLSLGTGTDTQYF
>TRBD1|few|TRBV7-9|TRBJ1-1
TGTGCCAGCAACATAATCGGTACAGGGGTGAGTCTCACTGAAGCTTTCTTT
CASNIIGTGVSLTEAFF
>TRBD1|NA|TRBV7-9|TRBJ2-3
TGCGCCAGCAGCTCCCGGACAGGGGGATATACAGATACGCAGTATTTT
CASSSRTGGYTDTQYF
>TRBD1|NA|TRBV19|TRBJ2-2
TGTGCCAGTAGTATCGGGACAGGGTCCACCGGGGAGCTGTTTTTT
CASSIGTGSTGELFF
>NA|NA|TRBV13|TRBJ1-1
TGTGCCAGCAGCTTAACAGTTACCCTGACAGTGATGTTCAACACTGAAGCTTTCTTT
CASSLTVTLTVMFNTEAFF
>NA|few|TRBV6-1|TRBJ1-4
TGTGCCAGCAGGGCCGACGGTAATGAAAAACTGTTTTTT
CASRADGNEKLFF
>TRBD2|once|TRBV13|TRBJ2-1
TGTGCCAGCAGCCTGGAGCGGGGGGTATACAATGAGCAGTTCTTC
CASSLERGVYNEQFF
>NA|NA|TRBV30|TRBJ1-3
TGTGCCTGGAAGGAGAAGGACAGTGGAAACACCATATATTTT
CAWKEKDSGNTIYF
>NA|NA|TRBV27|TRBJ2-1
TGTGCCAGCAGTTTATCAGAGGTTCGGAGCTCCTACAATGAGCAGTTCTTC
CASSLSEVRSSYNEQFF
>NA|few|TRBV29-1|TRBJ1-2
TGCAGCGTTGTGGGGAGCGGCTATGGCTACACCTTC
CSVVGSGYGYTF
>NA|few|TRBV7-9|TRBJ1-5
TGTGCCAGCAGCCAGAACCCCGGACCCATGGGGGAAAAGCCCCAGCATTTT
CASSQNPGPMGEKPQHF
>TRBD1|NA|TRBV7-9|TRBJ1-4
TGTGCCAGCAGCTCCCCAGGGGGCGCAACTAATGAAAAACTGTTTTTT
CASSSPGGATNEKLFF
>NA|NA|TRBV30|TRBJ2-2
TGTGCCTGGAGCCCAGTGAACACCGGGGAGCTGTTTTTT
CAWSPVNTGELFF
>NA|NA|TRBV7-9|TRBJ1-5
TGTGCCAGCAGCTTAGGGGAAACGGGTCAGCCCCAGCATTTT
CASSLGETGQPQHF
>TRBD1|few|TRBV6-6|TRBJ1-1
TGTGCCAGCAGTCCCCGACAGGGACAGCGGAACACTGAAGCTTTCTTT
CASSPRQGQRNTEAFF
>TRBD1|NA|TRBV10-3|TRBJ2-1
TGTGCCTACTCCGGGACAGGAACCTACAATGAGCAGTTCTTC
CAYSGTGTYNEQFF
>NA|NA|TRBV30|TRBJ1-5
TGTGCCTGGAGTGAAGACAGTGATCAGCCCCAGCATTTT
CAWSEDSDQPQHF
>NA|NA|TRBV29-1|TRBJ2-7
TGCAGCGTTAGGGCTTACGAGCAGTACTTC
CSVRAYEQYF
>TRBD2|NA|TRBV6-4|TRBJ2-1
TGTGCCAGCAGTGACTCGAGCGGGGGGCCCCCGGAGCAGTTCTTC
CASSDSSGGPPEQFF
>NA|few|TRBV11-2|TRBJ2-7
TGTGCCAGCAGCTTCCACGAGCAGTACTTC
CASSFHEQYF
>TRBD1|NA|TRBV19|TRBJ2-1
TGTGCCAGTTTAGGGGACAGGGCTAATGAGCAGTTCTTC
CASLGDRANEQFF
>NA|few|TRBV9|TRBJ1-2
TGTGCCAGCAGCGTAGCTGACAGGAACTATGGCTACACCTTC
CASSVADRNYGYTF
>NA|NA|TRBV9|TRBJ1-2
TGTGCCAGCAGCGTAGCGCAGACAGCGCTTCACTATGGCTACACCTTC
CASSVAQTALHYGYTF
>TRBD1|NA|TRBV30|TRBJ1-1
TGTGCCTGGGATCGGACAGGGGTCGGGTACACTGAAGCTTTCTTT
CAWDRTGVGYTEAFF
>NA|NA|TRBV15|TRBJ2-3
TGTGCCACCAGCGAGCACCCCGGGGGAGATACGCAGTATTTT
CATSEHPGGDTQYF
>NA|NA|TRBV2|TRBJ1-4
TGTGCCAGCAGTGATGGACAGCCCATTAATGAAAAACTGTTTTTT
CASSDGQPINEKLFF
>TRBD1|once|TRBV6-5|TRBJ2-5
TGTGCCAGCAGTATGAGGGGGCTGTGGGAGACCCAGTACTTC
CASSMRGLWETQYF
>NA|few|TRBV4-1|TRBJ1-5
TGCGCCAGCAGCCAAGATTGGTCTAGCAATCAGCCCCAGCATTTT
CASSQDWSSNQPQHF
>TRBD1|NA|TRBV4-1|TRBJ1-2
TGCGCCAGCACTTACAACAGGGGGAACTATGGCTACACCTTC
CASTYNRGNYGYTF
>NA|NA|TRBV7-2|TRBJ2-7
TGTGCCAGCAGCTCTGCGACTAGGTACGAGCAGTACTTC
CASSSATRYEQYF
>NA|NA|TRBV15|TRBJ2-6
TGTGCCACCAGCAGAGTGGGACCGGACTCTGGGGCCAACGTCCTGACTTTC
CATSRVGPDSGANVLTF
>TRBD1|NA|TRBV10-3|TRBJ2-2
TGTGCCACTACAGGGGCGGCCGGGGAGCTGTTTTTT
CATTGAAGELFF